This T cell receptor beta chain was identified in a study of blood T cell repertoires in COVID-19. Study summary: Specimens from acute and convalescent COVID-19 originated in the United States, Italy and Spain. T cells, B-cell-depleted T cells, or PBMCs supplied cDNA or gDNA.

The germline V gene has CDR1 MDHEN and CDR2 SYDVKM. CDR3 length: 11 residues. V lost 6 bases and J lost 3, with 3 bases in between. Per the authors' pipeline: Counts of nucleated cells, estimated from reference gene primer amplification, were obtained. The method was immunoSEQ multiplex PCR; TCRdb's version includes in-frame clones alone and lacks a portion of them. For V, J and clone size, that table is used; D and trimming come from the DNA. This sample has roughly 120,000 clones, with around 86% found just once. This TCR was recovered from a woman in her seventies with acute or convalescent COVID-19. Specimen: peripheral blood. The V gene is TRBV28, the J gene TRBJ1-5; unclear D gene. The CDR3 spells CASSLNQPQHF. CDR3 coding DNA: TGTGCCAGCAGCCTCAATCAGCCCCAGCATTTT.